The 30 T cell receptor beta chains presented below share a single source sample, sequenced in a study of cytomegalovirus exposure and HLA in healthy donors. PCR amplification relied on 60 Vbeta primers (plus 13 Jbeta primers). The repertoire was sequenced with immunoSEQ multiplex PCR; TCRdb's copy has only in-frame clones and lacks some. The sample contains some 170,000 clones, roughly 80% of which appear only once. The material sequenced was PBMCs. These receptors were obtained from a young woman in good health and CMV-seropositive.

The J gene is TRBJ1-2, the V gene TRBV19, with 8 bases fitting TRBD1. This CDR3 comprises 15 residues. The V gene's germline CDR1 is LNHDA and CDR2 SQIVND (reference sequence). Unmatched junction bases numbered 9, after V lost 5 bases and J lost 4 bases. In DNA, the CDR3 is TGTGCCAGTAGTGATTCAGGGGGCGAGGTCTATGGCTACACCTTC. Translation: CASSDSGGEVYGYTF.

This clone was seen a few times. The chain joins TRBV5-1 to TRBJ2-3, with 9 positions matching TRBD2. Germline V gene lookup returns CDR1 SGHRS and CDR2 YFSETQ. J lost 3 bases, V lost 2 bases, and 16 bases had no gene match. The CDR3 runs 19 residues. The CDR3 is CASSFSGPWAGGPTDTQYF. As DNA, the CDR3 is TGCGCCAGCAGCTTTTCCGGCCCCTGGGCGGGGGGGCCAACAGATACGCAGTATTTT.

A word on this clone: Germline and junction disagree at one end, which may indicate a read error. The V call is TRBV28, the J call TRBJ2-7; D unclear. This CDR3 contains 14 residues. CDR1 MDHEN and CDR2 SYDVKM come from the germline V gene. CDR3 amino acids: CANSQRRVRYEQYF. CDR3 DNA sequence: TGTGCCAACAGTCAAAGACGGGTAAGGTACGAGCAGTACTTC.

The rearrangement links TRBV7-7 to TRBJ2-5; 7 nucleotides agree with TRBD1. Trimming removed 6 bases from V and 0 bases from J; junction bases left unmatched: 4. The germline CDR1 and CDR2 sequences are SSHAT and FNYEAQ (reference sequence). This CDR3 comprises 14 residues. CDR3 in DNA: TGTGCCAGCAGTCGGGGACAGTACCAAGAGACCCAGTACTTC. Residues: CASSRGQYQETQYF.

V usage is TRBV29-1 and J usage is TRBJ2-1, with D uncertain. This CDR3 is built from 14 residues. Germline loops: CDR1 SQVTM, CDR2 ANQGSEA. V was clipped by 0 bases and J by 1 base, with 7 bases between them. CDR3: CSVEETTSYNEQFF. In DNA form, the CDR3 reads TGCAGCGTTGAAGAGACAACTTCCTACAATGAGCAGTTCTTC.

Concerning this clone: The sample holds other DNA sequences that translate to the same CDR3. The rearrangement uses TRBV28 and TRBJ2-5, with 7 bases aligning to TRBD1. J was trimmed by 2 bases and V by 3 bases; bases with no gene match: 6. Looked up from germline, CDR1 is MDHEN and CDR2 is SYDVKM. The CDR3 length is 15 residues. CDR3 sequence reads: CASSFHGQVQETQYF. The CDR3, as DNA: TGTGCCAGCAGTTTCCACGGACAGGTTCAAGAGACCCAGTACTTC.

CDR3: CSVEGTGELFF. CDR3 nucleotides: TGCAGCGTTGAAGGGACAGGGGAACTGTTTTTT. J is TRBJ1-4 and V is TRBV29-1; 9 bases are shared with TRBD1. Unmatched junction bases numbered 0, after V lost 1 base and J lost 12 bases. The germline V gene encodes CDR1 SQVTM and CDR2 ANQGSEA. The CDR3 loop spans 11 amino acids.

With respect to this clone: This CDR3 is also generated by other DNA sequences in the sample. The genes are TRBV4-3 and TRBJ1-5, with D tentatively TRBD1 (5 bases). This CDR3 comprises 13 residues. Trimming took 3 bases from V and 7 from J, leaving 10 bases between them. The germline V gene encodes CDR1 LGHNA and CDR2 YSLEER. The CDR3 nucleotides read TGCGCCAGCAGCCAGGGGCTCCGACAGCCCCAGCATTTT. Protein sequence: CASSQGLRQPQHF.

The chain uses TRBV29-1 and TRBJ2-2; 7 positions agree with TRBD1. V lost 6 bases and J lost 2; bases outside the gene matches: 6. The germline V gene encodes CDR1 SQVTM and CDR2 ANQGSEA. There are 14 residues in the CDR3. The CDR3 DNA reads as TGCAGCGTCTTGACAGGGTTAAACACCGGGGAGCTGTTTTTT. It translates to CSVLTGLNTGELFF.

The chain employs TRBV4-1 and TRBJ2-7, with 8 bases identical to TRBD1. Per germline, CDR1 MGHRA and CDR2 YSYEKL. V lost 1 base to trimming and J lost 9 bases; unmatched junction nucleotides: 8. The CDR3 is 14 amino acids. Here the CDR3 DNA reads TGCGCCAGCAGCCAAGGGTGGGACAGGCCTGGGCAGTACTTC. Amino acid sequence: CASSQGWDRPGQYF.

The DNA for the CDR3 is TGTGCCAGGGGACAGTTACTTAAGGACAACTATGGCTACACCTTC. Translation: CARGQLLKDNYGYTF. The gene calls are TRBV2 and TRBJ1-2, with TRBD1 matching 7 bases. The length of the CDR3 is 15 residues. J gave up 2 bases and V 9 bases, and 12 bases lay outside the gene matches. From germline, CDR1 is SNHLY and CDR2 FYNNEI.

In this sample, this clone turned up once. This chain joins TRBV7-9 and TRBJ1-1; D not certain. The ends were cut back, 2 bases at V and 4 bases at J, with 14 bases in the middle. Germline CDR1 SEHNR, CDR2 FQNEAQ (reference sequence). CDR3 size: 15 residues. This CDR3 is CASSLYGEVSTEAFF. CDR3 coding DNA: TGTGCCAGCAGCTTATATGGGGAGGTGAGCACTGAAGCTTTCTTT. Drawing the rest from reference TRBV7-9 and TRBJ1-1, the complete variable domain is DTGVSQNPRHKITKRGQNVTFRCDPISEHNRLYWYRQTLGQGPEFLTYFQNEAQLEKSRLLSDRFSAERPKGSFSTLEIQRTEQGDSAMYLCASSLYGEVSTEAFFGQGTRLTVV.

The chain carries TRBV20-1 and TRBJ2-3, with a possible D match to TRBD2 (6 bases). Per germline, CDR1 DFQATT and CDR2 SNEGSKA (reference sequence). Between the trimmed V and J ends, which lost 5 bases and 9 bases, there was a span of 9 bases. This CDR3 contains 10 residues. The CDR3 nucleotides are TGCAGTGCTGGGAGGCTAACGCAGTATTTT. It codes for CSAGRLTQYF.

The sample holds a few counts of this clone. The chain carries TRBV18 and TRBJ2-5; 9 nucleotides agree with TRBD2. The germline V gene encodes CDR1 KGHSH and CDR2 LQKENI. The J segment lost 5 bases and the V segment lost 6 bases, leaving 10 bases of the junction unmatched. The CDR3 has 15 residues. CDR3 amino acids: CASSILAGDRETQYF. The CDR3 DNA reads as TGTGCCAGCTCCATACTAGCGGGTGATCGCGAGACCCAGTACTTC.

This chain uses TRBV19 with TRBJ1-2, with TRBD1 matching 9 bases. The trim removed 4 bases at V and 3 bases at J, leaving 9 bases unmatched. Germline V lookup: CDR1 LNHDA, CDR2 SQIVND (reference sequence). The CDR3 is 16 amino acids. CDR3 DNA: TGTGCCAGTAGTAGAATACACAGGGGGCAGTACTATGGCTACACCTTC. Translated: CASSRIHRGQYYGYTF.

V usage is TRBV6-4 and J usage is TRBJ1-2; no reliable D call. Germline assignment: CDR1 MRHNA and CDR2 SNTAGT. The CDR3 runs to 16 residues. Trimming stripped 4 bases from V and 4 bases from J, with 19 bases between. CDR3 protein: CASSVVFGDDIYGYTF. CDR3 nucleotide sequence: TGTGCCAGCAGTGTGGTATTTGGCGACGACATCTATGGCTACACCTTC.

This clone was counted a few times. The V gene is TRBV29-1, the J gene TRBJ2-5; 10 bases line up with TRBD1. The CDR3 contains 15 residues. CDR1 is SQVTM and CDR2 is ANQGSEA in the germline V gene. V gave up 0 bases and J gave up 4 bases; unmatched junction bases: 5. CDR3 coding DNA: TGCAGCGTTGAAGAGACAGGGGGCGTCACAGAGACCCAGTACTTC. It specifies CSVEETGGVTETQYF.

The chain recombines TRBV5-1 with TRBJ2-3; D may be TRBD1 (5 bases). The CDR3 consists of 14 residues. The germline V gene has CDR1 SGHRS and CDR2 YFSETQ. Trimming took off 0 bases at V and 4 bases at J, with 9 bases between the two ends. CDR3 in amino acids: CASSLVGDPDTQYF. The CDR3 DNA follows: TGCGCCAGCAGCTTGGTAGGGGATCCAGATACGCAGTATTTT.

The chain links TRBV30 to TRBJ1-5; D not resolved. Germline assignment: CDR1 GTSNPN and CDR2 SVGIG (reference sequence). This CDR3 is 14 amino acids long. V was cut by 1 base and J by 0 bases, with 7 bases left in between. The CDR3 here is CAWSAVSSNQPQHF. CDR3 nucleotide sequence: TGTGCCTGGAGTGCCGTCTCTAGCAATCAGCCCCAGCATTTT. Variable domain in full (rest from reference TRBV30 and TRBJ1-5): SQTIHQWPATLVQPVGSPLSLECTVEGTSNPNLYWYRQAAGRGLQLLFYSVGIGQISSEVPQNLSASRPQDRQFILSSKKLLLSDSGFYLCAWSAVSSNQPQHFGDGTRLSIL.

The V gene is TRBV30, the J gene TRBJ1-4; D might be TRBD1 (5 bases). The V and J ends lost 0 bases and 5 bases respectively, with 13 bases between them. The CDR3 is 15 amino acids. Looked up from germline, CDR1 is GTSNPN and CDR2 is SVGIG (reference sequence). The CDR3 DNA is TGTGCCTGGAGTGTCAGGGCCAGACCAAATGAAAAACTGTTTTTT. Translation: CAWSVRARPNEKLFF. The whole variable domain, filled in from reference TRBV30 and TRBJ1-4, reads SQTIHQWPATLVQPVGSPLSLECTVEGTSNPNLYWYRQAAGRGLQLLFYSVGIGQISSEVPQNLSASRPQDRQFILSSKKLLLSDSGFYLCAWSVRARPNEKLFFGSGTQLSVL.

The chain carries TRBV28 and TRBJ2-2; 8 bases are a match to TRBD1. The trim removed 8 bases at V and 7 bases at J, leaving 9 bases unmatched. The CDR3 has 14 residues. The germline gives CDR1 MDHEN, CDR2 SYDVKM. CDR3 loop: CASQTGTGNGELFF. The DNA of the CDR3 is TGTGCCAGCCAAACCGGGACAGGAAACGGGGAGCTGTTTTTT. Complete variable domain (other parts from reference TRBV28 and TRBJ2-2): DVKVTQSSRYLVKRTGEKVFLECVQDMDHENMFWYRQDPGLGLRLIYFSYDVKMKEKGDIPEGYSVSREKKERFSLILESASTNQTSMYLCASQTGTGNGELFFGEGSRLTVL.

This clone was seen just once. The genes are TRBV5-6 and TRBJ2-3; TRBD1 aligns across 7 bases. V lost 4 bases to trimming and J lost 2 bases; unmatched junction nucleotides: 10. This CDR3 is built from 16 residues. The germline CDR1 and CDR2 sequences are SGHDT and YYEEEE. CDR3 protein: CASSLGSGQITDTQYF. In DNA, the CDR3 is TGTGCCAGCAGCCTAGGATCGGGACAGATCACAGATACGCAGTATTTT.

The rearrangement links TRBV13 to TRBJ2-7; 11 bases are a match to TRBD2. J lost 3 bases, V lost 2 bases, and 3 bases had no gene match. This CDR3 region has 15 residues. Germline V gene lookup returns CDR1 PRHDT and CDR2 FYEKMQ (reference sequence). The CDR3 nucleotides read TGTGCCAGCAGCTTAATGACTAGCGGGGACTACGAGCAGTACTTC. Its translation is CASSLMTSGDYEQYF. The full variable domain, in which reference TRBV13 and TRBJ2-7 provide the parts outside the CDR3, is AAGVIQSPRHLIKEKRETATLKCYPIPRHDTVYWYQQGPGQDPQFLISFYEKMQSDKGSIPDRFSAQQFSDYHSELNMSSLELGDSALYFCASSLMTSGDYEQYFGPGTRLTVT.

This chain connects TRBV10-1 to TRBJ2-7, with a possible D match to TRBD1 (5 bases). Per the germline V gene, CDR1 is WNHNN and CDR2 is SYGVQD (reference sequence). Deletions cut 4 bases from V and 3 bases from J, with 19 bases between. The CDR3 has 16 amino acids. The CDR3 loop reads CASSVGHSMGDYEQYF. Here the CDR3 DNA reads TGCGCCAGCAGTGTAGGACACAGCATGGGTGACTACGAGCAGTACTTC.

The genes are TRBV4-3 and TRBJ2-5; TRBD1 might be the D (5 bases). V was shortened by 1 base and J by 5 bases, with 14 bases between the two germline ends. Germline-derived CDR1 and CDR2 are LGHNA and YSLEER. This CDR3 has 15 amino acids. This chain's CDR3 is CASSQAVRSGETQYF. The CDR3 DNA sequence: TGCGCCAGCAGCCAAGCGGTTAGGTCAGGGGAGACCCAGTACTTC.

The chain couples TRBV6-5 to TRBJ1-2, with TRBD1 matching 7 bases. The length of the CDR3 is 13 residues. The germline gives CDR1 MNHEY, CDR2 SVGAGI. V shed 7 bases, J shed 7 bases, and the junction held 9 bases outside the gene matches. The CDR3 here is CASTQTGIAGYTF. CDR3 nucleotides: TGTGCCAGCACCCAGACAGGGATAGCTGGCTACACCTTC.

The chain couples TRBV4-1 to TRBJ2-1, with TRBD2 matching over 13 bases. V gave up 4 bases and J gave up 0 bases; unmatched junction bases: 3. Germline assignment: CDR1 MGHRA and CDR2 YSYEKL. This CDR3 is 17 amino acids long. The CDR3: CASSLWTSGSSYNEQFF. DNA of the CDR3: TGCGCCAGCAGCCTTTGGACTAGCGGGAGCTCCTACAATGAGCAGTTCTTC.

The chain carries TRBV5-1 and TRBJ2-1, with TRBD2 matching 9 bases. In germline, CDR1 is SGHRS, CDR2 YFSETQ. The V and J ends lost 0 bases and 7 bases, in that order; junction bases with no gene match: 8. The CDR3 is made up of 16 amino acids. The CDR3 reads CASSLAKSGGRNEQFF. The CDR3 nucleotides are TGCGCCAGCAGCTTGGCCAAAAGCGGGGGGAGAAATGAGCAGTTCTTC.

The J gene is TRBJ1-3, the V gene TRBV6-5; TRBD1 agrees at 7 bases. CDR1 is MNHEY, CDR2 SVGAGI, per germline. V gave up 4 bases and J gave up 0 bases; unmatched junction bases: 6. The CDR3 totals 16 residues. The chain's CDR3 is CASSFDRVGSGNTIYF. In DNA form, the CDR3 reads TGTGCCAGCAGTTTCGACAGGGTGGGCTCTGGAAACACCATATATTTT.

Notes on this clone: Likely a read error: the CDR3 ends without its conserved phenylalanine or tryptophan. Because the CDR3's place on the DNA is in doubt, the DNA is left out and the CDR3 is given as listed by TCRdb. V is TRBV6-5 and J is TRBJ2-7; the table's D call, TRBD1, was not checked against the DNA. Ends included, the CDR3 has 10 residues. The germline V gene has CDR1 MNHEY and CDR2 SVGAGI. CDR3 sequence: CASSPGGTST.